The 4 T cell receptor beta chains below come from one sample, sequenced in a study of Ad26.COV2.S vaccination and SARS-CoV-2 variants. Specified treatment: roughly 18 received Ad26.COV2.S at low or high dose, single or two shots; 5 received placebo; per-sample allocation not given. On day 63 after the first injection, vaccine and placebo recipients gave samples. This table comes from immunoSEQ multiplex PCR, and its TCRdb copy is limited to in-frame clones, with some not included. This table holds about 440,000 clones, around 91% found once. The sequencing here drew on peripheral blood, taken in a trial of Ad26.COV2.S vaccine versus placebo. These receptors all stem from a person aged 18-60 years who received the Ad26.COV2.S COVID-19 vaccine or a placebo.

Regarding this clone: At the DNA level, this CDR3 is encoded by other sequences in the same sample as well. The V and J genes are TRBV27 and TRBJ2-2, with 7 bases fitting TRBD2. The CDR3 runs 15 residues. Germline trimming cut 3 bases from V and 4 bases from J; bases unmatched to any gene: 5. Germline loops: CDR1 MNHEY, CDR2 SMNVEV (reference sequence). CDR3 protein: CASSLAGEGTGELFF. As DNA, the CDR3 is TGTGCCAGCAGTTTGGCGGGAGAGGGCACCGGGGAGCTGTTTTTT.

This clone was seen once. The rearrangement uses TRBV2 and TRBJ2-7; D uncertain. Trimming stripped 1 base from V and 3 bases from J, with 10 bases between. There are 14 residues in the CDR3. Germline V gene data show CDR1 as SNHLY and CDR2 as FYNNEI. In nucleotides, the CDR3 is TGTGCCAGCAGTGAAGACATGCCAGACTACGAGCAGTACTTC. Translation: CASSEDMPDYEQYF.

The chain recombines TRBV6-5 with TRBJ2-1; D unclear. V dropped 8 bases and J dropped 3 bases, with 8 bases sitting between them. The CDR3 is made up of 12 amino acids. CDR1 is MNHEY and CDR2 is SVGAGI in the germline V gene. CDR3 DNA: TGTGCCAGCCTAGATCTCTACAATGAGCAGTTCTTC. Its translation: CASLDLYNEQFF.

The chain is built from TRBV12-3 or TRBV12-4 and TRBJ2-2; D tentatively fits TRBD1 or TRBD2 (5 bases each). The CDR3 extends over 11 amino acids. Trimming took 9 bases from V and 9 from J, leaving 11 bases between them. CDR3 amino acids: CASWGGRELFF. DNA for the CDR3: TGTGCCAGTTGGGGCGGGCGGGAGCTGTTTTTT.